This T cell receptor beta chain was sequenced in a study of blood T cell repertoires in COVID-19 (dated by TCRdb to about 2020). As for the study more broadly: The collaborator samples originated in the United States, Italy and Spain and spanned the acute and convalescent phases of COVID-19. The prospective study material was composed of cDNA or gDNA derived from T cells, B-cell-depleted T cells, or PBMCs. Subjects who had been exposed to COVID-19, were actively infected with it, or had recovered from it provided the deeply sampled blood TCRbeta repertoires that made up the dataset. The repertoires were released in a freely available public database meant as a resource for research on the immune response to SARS-CoV-2. The samples were drawn from the first 160 participants of the ongoing ImmuneRACE study and from some 1,300 subjects provided by 6 global collaborators. A de-identified subject ID, COVID-19 status, age in years and sex were almost always included in the sample metadata. HLA class I and class II types, where available, came from metadata supplied by the sample provider rather than from assay-based typing. Findings and caveats that apply to the study as a whole: Clinical and demographic metadata were provided uncurated, with the amount varying by source and participant.

The collaborating institutions used their own protocols to collect whole blood in K2EDTA tubes. For TCRbeta analysis, collaborators shipped samples as frozen whole blood, isolated PBMCs, or DNA extracted from either of those sample types. About this clone itself: No cognate antigen has been identified for it. No base-level quality is on record; no much larger clone is a single base apart.

The immunoSEQ Assay, a bias-controlled multiplex PCR, was used to amplify TCRbeta CDR3 regions from genomic DNA. The original methods were these. The number of nucleated cells in each sample was estimated by amplification of reference gene primers within the assay. To quantify the absolute abundance of each unique TCRbeta CDR3 rearrangement, sequence reads were collapsed and filtered. For each sample, productive Simpson clonality was calculated as the square root of Simpson's diversity index across productive rearrangements. Here the immuneACCESS table is served through TCRdb, limited to in-frame sequences with V and J called. Missing clones are a known gap in these copies; in checked studies unresolved V genes cover under half, and the rest lacks a known reason. That table is the source of V, J and clone size, and D and trimming were worked out from the DNA. The sample has roughly 93,000 clones on record, 85% to 90% of them singletons. The top ten clones comprise approximately 1% of the sample.

The clonotype originates from a human donor in a cohort sampled during active COVID-19. The sequencing sample was made of peripheral blood.

The sequenced DNA is TGTGCCAGCAGCCTTAGAACTCCCCTCAATGAGCAGTTCTTC. Its coded protein is CASSLRTPLNEQFF. The rearrangement combines TRBV4-2 with TRBJ2-1; no D gene call is confident. Taken from cysteine to phenylalanine, the CDR3 has 14 residues. Only CDR3 DNA is held: 42 bases, read in frame from base 1. CDR1 and CDR2, per the germline V gene, are LGHNA and YNFKEQ. A distance of 13 bases separates the germline ends of V and J, which lose 4 bases and 6 bases respectively.